A single sample gave rise to the 21 T cell receptor beta chains below, sequenced in a study of T-cell reconstitution after alpha-beta-depleted transplantation in children. Library preparation (for TCRbeta) was performed with unique molecular identifiers. TCRdb reprocessed the PCR reads via MiXCR and lists one record per CDR3 protein. Here the sample spans hundreds of thousands of distinct CDR3 sequences, 10% to 15% being singletons. The sequenced sample was PBMCs, mostly from graft donor cells, obtained 360 days after TCRalphabeta/CD19-depleted stem cell transplant. Receptor source: a male patient aged 5 to 17 who had a stem cell transplant for acute myeloid leukemia, so the T cells may come from the graft donor.

This clonotype was counted many times. V gene TRBV29-1 combines with J gene TRBJ2-7, with no clear D. CDR1 and CDR2 (germline): SQVTM, ANQGSEA. V was pared by 5 bases and J by 2 bases, with 7 bases between. This CDR3 contains 11 residues. CDR3 DNA sequence: TGCAGCGTTACTATCCCCTACGAGCAGTACTTC. Protein sequence: CSVTIPYEQYF.

The rearrangement links TRBV5-5 to TRBJ1-1; D gene unclear. Between the trimmed V and J ends, which lost 0 bases and 4 bases, there was a span of 7 bases. CDR3 length: 13 amino acids. The germline V gene encodes CDR1 SGHKS and CDR2 YYEKEE (reference sequence). Here the CDR3 DNA reads TGTGCCAGCAGCTTGGAGTGGTTCACTGAAGCTTTCTTT. Protein: CASSLEWFTEAFF.

The chain is built from TRBV24-1 and TRBJ2-1, with 8 bases aligning to TRBD2. V dropped 4 bases and J dropped 0; count of bases not matched to a gene: 7. Germline CDR1 and CDR2: KGHDR and SFDVKD. This CDR3 is 17 amino acids long. This chain's CDR3 is CATSETQLADSYNEQFF. CDR3 sequence (DNA): TGTGCCACCAGTGAAACCCAACTAGCGGACTCCTACAATGAGCAGTTCTTC.

The gene calls are TRBV6-6 and TRBJ2-7, with D perhaps matching TRBD1 or TRBD2 (5 bases each). This CDR3 spans 12 amino acids. From germline, CDR1 is MNHNY and CDR2 SVGAGI (reference sequence). V dropped 7 bases and J dropped 0 bases, with 7 bases sitting between them. The CDR3 is CASIGTSYEQYF. For the CDR3, the DNA is TGTGCCAGCATAGGGACCTCCTACGAGCAGTACTTC.

This rearrangement joins TRBV15 to TRBJ2-2, with D perhaps given as TRBD1 or TRBD2 (7 bases each). The CDR3 contains 17 residues. Trimming shortened V by 3 bases and J by 6 bases, and 20 bases separated the two germline ends. Germline CDR1 reads LNHNV; CDR2 reads YYDKDF (reference sequence). DNA of the CDR3: TGTGCCACCAGCAGGTGGAGGGAGGGGGCGAGGGCCGGGGAGCTGTTTTTT. This encodes CATSRWREGARAGELFF. The variable domain in full, with the rest retrieved from reference TRBV15 and TRBJ2-2, is DAMVIQNPRYQVTQFGKPVTLSCSQTLNHNVMYWYQQKSSQAPKLLFHYYDKDFNNEADTPDNFQSRRPNTSFCFLDIRSPGLGDTAMYLCATSRWREGARAGELFFGEGSRLTVL.

This clonotype was observed at least ten times. J is TRBJ2-7 and V is TRBV7-9; D perhaps matches TRBD1 (6 bases). The V end was cut by 5 bases, the J end by 0 bases, with 11 bases between. Germline V lookup: CDR1 SEHNR, CDR2 FQNEAQ (reference sequence). There are 14 residues in the CDR3. CDR3 in DNA: TGTGCCAGCAGCCAAGGACAGTACTCCTACGAGCAGTACTTC. Translated: CASSQGQYSYEQYF. Looking up the rest from reference TRBV7-9 and TRBJ2-7 gives the full variable domain: DTGVSQNPRHKITKRGQNVTFRCDPISEHNRLYWYRQTLGQGPEFLTYFQNEAQLEKSRLLSDRFSAERPKGSFSTLEIQRTEQGDSAMYLCASSQGQYSYEQYFGPGTRLTVT.

This clonotype was detected only a few times. The rearrangement joins TRBV20-1 to TRBJ2-5, with D perhaps given as TRBD1 or TRBD2 (6 bases each). The CDR3 runs to 14 residues. Trimming shortened V by 2 bases and J by 2 bases, and 12 bases separated the two germline ends. The germline V gene has CDR1 DFQATT and CDR2 SNEGSKA (reference sequence). The CDR3 DNA reads as TGCAGTGCTAGATGGTGGGGGGCTCAAGAGACCCAGTACTTC. Translation gives CSARWWGAQETQYF.

The table lists this clonotype with many counts. V usage is TRBV5-6 and J usage is TRBJ1-1, with D unclear. Germline CDR1 SGHDT, CDR2 YYEEEE. Deletions cut 1 base from V and 0 bases from J, with 10 bases between. The CDR3 runs to 15 residues. The CDR3 sequence: CASSLYQGMNTEAFF. The DNA for the CDR3 is TGTGCCAGCAGCTTGTATCAAGGGATGAACACTGAAGCTTTCTTT.

In its sample, this clonotype was seen many times. This rearrangement joins TRBV6-2 or TRBV6-3 to TRBJ2-4, with D unresolved. This CDR3 is 14 amino acids long. The V end lost 0 bases, the J end lost 4 bases, and 7 bases lay between the germline ends. Germline loops: CDR1 MNHEY, CDR2 SVGEGT. CDR3 coding DNA: TGTGCCAGCAGTTACTCGGGCGTGAAAAACATTCAGTACTTC. This translates into CASSYSGVKNIQYF.

This clonotype was seen repeatedly, ten times or more. The J gene is TRBJ2-3, the V gene TRBV6-2 or TRBV6-3, with 9 bases that match TRBD2. The V and J ends lost 1 base and 15 bases, in that order; junction bases with no gene match: 5. CDR1 is MNHEY and CDR2 is SVGEGT in the germline V gene. CDR3 size: 12 residues. CDR3 sequence reads: CASSYFSGRNYF. CDR3 sequence (DNA): TGTGCCAGCAGTTACTTTAGCGGGAGAAACTATTTT.

There are a few counts of this clonotype. For the CDR3, the DNA is TGCGCCAGCAGCCTACTTAGAGGGACCGACTATGGCTACACCTTC. Protein sequence: CASSLLRGTDYGYTF. J is TRBJ1-2 and V is TRBV5-1; D is perhaps TRBD1 (5 bases). The V gene's germline CDR1 is SGHRS and CDR2 YFSETQ. Trimming pared 4 bases from V and 3 bases from J, leaving 16 bases between. This CDR3 is 15 amino acids long.

The chain combines TRBV28 with TRBJ2-5; D may be TRBD2 (5 bases). CDR1 is MDHEN and CDR2 is SYDVKM in the germline V gene. The V end was cut by 4 bases, the J end by 5 bases, with 17 bases between. The CDR3 totals 15 residues. The CDR3 region has the DNA TGTGCCAGCAGTTCACCGGAGCGGCGGGTTGAGACCCAGTACTTC. This codes for CASSSPERRVETQYF.

This clonotype was recorded at least ten times. This chain links TRBV29-1 with TRBJ2-7; 7 bases agree with TRBD1. V dropped 7 bases and J dropped 3; count of bases not matched to a gene: 9. CDR1 is SQVTM and CDR2 is ANQGSEA in the germline V gene. The CDR3 runs to 13 residues. The CDR3: CSATDRLGYEQYF. In DNA, the CDR3 is TGCAGCGCCACGGACAGGTTAGGCTACGAGCAGTACTTC.

This clonotype came up a few times. This chain joins TRBV7-6 and TRBJ2-7; 8 bases line up with TRBD2. The CDR3 loop spans 16 amino acids. V was pared by 5 bases and J by 2 bases, with 11 bases of the junction left unmatched. Germline values: CDR1 SGHVS, CDR2 FNYEAQ. The CDR3 reads CASSQRGSGLPYEQYF. DNA for the CDR3: TGTGCCAGCAGCCAGCGGGGGAGCGGTCTCCCCTACGAGCAGTACTTC.

Ten or more counts support this clonotype. The V call is TRBV29-1, the J call TRBJ2-1; TRBD1 aligns across 7 bases. J lost 8 bases, V lost 0 bases, and 4 bases had no gene match. CDR3 length equals 13 residues. Looked up from germline, CDR1 is SQVTM and CDR2 is ANQGSEA. In nucleotides, the CDR3 is TGCAGCGTTGAAGAGACAGGGCGGGATGAGCAGTTCTTC. Translating it yields CSVEETGRDEQFF.

The CDR3 loop reads CASRGYGEQYF. The DNA for the CDR3 is TGTGCCAGCAGGGGGTACGGCGAGCAGTACTTC. J is TRBJ2-7 and V is TRBV28; D not resolved. V was clipped by 6 bases and J by 6 bases, with 9 bases between them. The length of the CDR3 is 11 residues. The germline gives CDR1 MDHEN, CDR2 SYDVKM.

V usage is TRBV7-3 and J usage is TRBJ2-1, with 11 nucleotides matching TRBD2. V was pared by 1 base and J by 6 bases, with 8 bases of the junction left unmatched. This CDR3 region has 17 residues. Per germline, CDR1 SGHTA and CDR2 FQGTGA. The chain's CDR3 is CASSLRRGLAAPNEQFF. CDR3 DNA sequence: TGTGCCAGCAGCTTAAGAAGGGGACTAGCGGCACCCAATGAGCAGTTCTTC. The variable domain in full, completed from reference TRBV7-3 and TRBJ2-1, reads GAGVSQTPSNKVTEKGKYVELRCDPISGHTALYWYRQSLGQGPEFLIYFQGTGAADDSGLPNDRFFAVRPEGSVSTLKIQRTERGDSAVYLCASSLRRGLAAPNEQFFGPGTRLTVL.

The sample holds a few counts of this clonotype. The chain uses TRBV20-1 and TRBJ2-7, with 8 bases fitting TRBD2. V shed 1 base and J 9 bases; nucleotides not matched to a gene: 20. Germline CDR1 is DFQATT and CDR2 is SNEGSKA (reference sequence). The CDR3 consists of 17 residues. The chain's CDR3 is CSARARVAGILLGMQYF. As DNA, the CDR3 is TGCAGTGCTAGAGCCCGGGTAGCGGGAATCCTTCTGGGGATGCAGTACTTC.

This clonotype was seen only a few times. This sequence joins TRBV29-1 and TRBJ1-5, with D possibly matching TRBD1 (5 bases). The CDR3 runs to 13 residues. Trimming shortened V by 3 bases and J by 9 bases, and 15 bases separated the two germline ends. CDR1 is SQVTM, CDR2 ANQGSEA, per germline. CDR3 in DNA: TGCAGCGTTGAGACAGACCCCTTTCGGCCCCAGCATTTT. Its translation: CSVETDPFRPQHF.

The chain carries TRBV24-1 and TRBJ2-1; TRBD2 might be the D (5 bases). CDR1 and CDR2 from the germline V gene are KGHDR and SFDVKD. There are 16 residues in the CDR3. DNA of the CDR3: TGTGGGGCCAGTGATTTGAGCGGTAACTCCTACAATGAGCAGTTCTTC. Its translation: CGASDLSGNSYNEQFF.

The rearrangement links TRBV7-2 to TRBJ2-5; the D is unclear. Between the trimmed V and J ends, which lost 5 bases and 5 bases, there was a span of 18 bases. CDR3 length equals 15 residues. Germline V lookup: CDR1 SGHTA, CDR2 FQGNSA. CDR3 loop: CASSPQSLDSETQYF. CDR3 coding DNA: TGTGCCAGCAGCCCACAGTCTCTAGATTCGGAGACCCAGTACTTC.